The 14 T cell receptor beta chains listed next were all sequenced from one sample in a study of cytomegalovirus exposure and HLA in healthy donors. 13 Jbeta primers and 60 Vbeta primers were used for the PCR. The protocol was immunoSEQ multiplex PCR, while the TCRdb copy is restricted to in-frame clones and leaves out a portion. The sample has approximately 300,000 clones; approximately 84% are singletons. Sequencing input: PBMCs. The receptor set was obtained from a woman in her thirties or forties in good health and CMV-seropositive.

The chain links TRBV7-9 to TRBJ2-7, with D perhaps matching TRBD2 (6 bases). With 1 base removed from V and 5 bases from J, the gap between germline ends came to 15 bases. Germline assignment: CDR1 SEHNR and CDR2 FQNEAQ (reference sequence). This CDR3 contains 15 residues. For the CDR3, the DNA is TGTGCCAGCAGCTTAGACGGGAGAGCGGGTGACGAGCAGTACTTC. It encodes CASSLDGRAGDEQYF.

The CDR3 nucleotides read TGTGCCAGTAGTATAGTGACAGGGAATTCACCCCTCCACTTT. This codes for CASSIVTGNSPLHF. The gene calls are TRBV19 and TRBJ1-6; 7 nucleotides align to TRBD1. The CDR3 length is 14 residues. V lost 1 base to trimming and J lost 7 bases; unmatched junction nucleotides: 1. Germline V gene lookup returns CDR1 LNHDA and CDR2 SQIVND (reference sequence). The entire variable domain, with the rest obtained from reference TRBV19 and TRBJ1-6, is as follows: DGGITQSPKYLFRKEGQNVTLSCEQNLNHDAMYWYRQDPGQGLRLIYYSQIVNDFQKGDIAEGYSVSREKKESFPLTVTSAQKNPTAFYLCASSIVTGNSPLHFGNGTRLTVT.

This clone has only a few counts. This chain connects TRBV30 to TRBJ2-3; D is possibly TRBD2 (5 bases). Germline V lookup: CDR1 GTSNPN, CDR2 SVGIG (reference sequence). Trimming shortened V by 0 bases and J by 2 bases, and 18 bases separated the two germline ends. There are 17 residues in the CDR3. The CDR3 nucleotides read TGTGCCTGGAGTGTATCCCGGTCGGCGGGCTTCACAGATACGCAGTATTTT. Encoded protein: CAWSVSRSAGFTDTQYF. Full variable domain (remainder filled in from reference TRBV30 and TRBJ2-3): SQTIHQWPATLVQPVGSPLSLECTVEGTSNPNLYWYRQAAGRGLQLLFYSVGIGQISSEVPQNLSASRPQDRQFILSSKKLLLSDSGFYLCAWSVSRSAGFTDTQYFGPGTRLTVL.

V and J are TRBV5-4 and TRBJ2-2; no firm D call. Trimming removed 7 bases at V and 4 bases at J, with 17 bases between. The CDR3 runs 15 residues. Per the germline V gene, CDR1 is SGHNT and CDR2 is YYREEE (reference sequence). The CDR3 spells CASELYGARTGELFF. CDR3 DNA: TGTGCCAGCGAATTATATGGAGCCCGCACCGGGGAGCTGTTTTTT.

The genes are TRBV28 and TRBJ2-7; 8 positions agree with TRBD2. J was trimmed by 2 bases and V by 3 bases; bases with no gene match: 3. The germline gives CDR1 MDHEN, CDR2 SYDVKM. The CDR3 totals 14 residues. The CDR3 bases are TGTGCCAGCAGTTTTAGCGGGACGACCTACGAGCAGTACTTC. The encoded protein is CASSFSGTTYEQYF.

V gene TRBV5-1 combines with J gene TRBJ2-2; D remains ambiguous. This CDR3 region has 14 residues. The V and J ends lost 0 bases and 6 bases respectively, with 9 bases between them. Germline V gives CDR1 SGHRS, CDR2 YFSETQ. The CDR3 DNA follows: TGCGCCAGCAGCTTGGAAGGCGGTTCCGGGGAGCTGTTTTTT. It specifies CASSLEGGSGELFF.

This chain joins TRBV6-1 and TRBJ2-3; 10 bases agree with TRBD2. V lost 8 bases, J lost 5 bases, and 1 base stayed unmatched. The CDR3 extends over 12 amino acids. Germline V gene data show CDR1 as MNHNS and CDR2 as SASEGT. CDR3 residues: CASGTSEDTQYF. The DNA for the CDR3 is TGTGCCAGCGGGACTAGCGAAGATACGCAGTATTTT.

CDR3 DNA: TGCGCCAGCAGCCAAGATTGGGCTCAGCCCCAGCATTTT. This codes for CASSQDWAQPQHF. V is TRBV4-1 and J is TRBJ1-5, with D hard to call. V lost 0 bases and J 6 bases, leaving 6 bases between the germline ends. The CDR3 is made up of 13 amino acids. The germline V gene has CDR1 MGHRA and CDR2 YSYEKL.

The V call is TRBV5-1, the J call TRBJ2-5; 8 bases align to TRBD1. The CDR3 is made up of 14 amino acids. J lost 6 bases, V lost 0 bases, and 4 bases had no gene match. Germline V gene lookup returns CDR1 SGHRS and CDR2 YFSETQ. The CDR3 coding sequence is TGCGCCAGCAGCTTGGGGACAGGGACAAAGACCCAGTACTTC. Residues: CASSLGTGTKTQYF.

This clone was seen just once. The gene calls are TRBV18 and TRBJ2-5; the D gene is possibly TRBD2 (5 bases). The germline V gene encodes CDR1 KGHSH and CDR2 LQKENI. V lost 5 bases and J 5 bases, leaving 15 bases between the germline ends. This CDR3 is 14 amino acids long. CDR3 DNA: TGTGCCAGCTCAAGGCTGCTAGCTGAGGAGACCCAGTACTTC. Translation gives CASSRLLAEETQYF.

This clone was seen a few times. This chain uses TRBV7-2 with TRBJ2-1; D perhaps matches TRBD1 (5 bases). Trimming left V 3 bases short and J 10 bases short, with 10 bases between. Germline V CDR1 and CDR2: SGHTA, FQGNSA. The CDR3 covers 12 residues. The CDR3 DNA is TGTGCCAGCAGCTTGAGTTGGGGCGAGCAGTTCTTC. Translation gives CASSLSWGEQFF.

The V gene is TRBV5-6, the J gene TRBJ1-1; TRBD1 matches at 10 bases. The CDR3 totals 13 residues. With V trimmed by 5 bases and J by 8 bases, 6 bases remained unmatched. CDR1 and CDR2 (germline): SGHDT, YYEEEE. The chain's CDR3 is CASSRDRGPEAFF. The CDR3 DNA is TGTGCCAGCAGTCGAGACAGGGGGCCGGAAGCTTTCTTT.

The genes are TRBV19 and TRBJ2-4, with TRBD2 as a possible D gene (6 bases). The CDR3 runs to 14 residues. Trimming left V 6 bases short and J 5 bases short, with 14 bases between. CDR1 LNHDA and CDR2 SQIVND come from the germline V gene (reference sequence). The CDR3 region has the DNA TGTGCCAGTAGGCAAAGCGGGCTTGAAAACATTCAGTACTTC. Translated, it gives CASRQSGLENIQYF.

The chain joins TRBV5-4 to TRBJ2-1; the D gene is possibly TRBD1 (6 bases). CDR1 is SGHNT and CDR2 is YYREEE in the germline V gene (reference sequence). V lost 4 bases to trimming and J lost 6 bases, with 11 bases between them. The length of the CDR3 is 13 residues. CDR3 sequence: CASSAQGSNEQFF. In nucleotides, the CDR3 is TGTGCCAGCAGCGCGCAGGGGTCCAATGAGCAGTTCTTC.